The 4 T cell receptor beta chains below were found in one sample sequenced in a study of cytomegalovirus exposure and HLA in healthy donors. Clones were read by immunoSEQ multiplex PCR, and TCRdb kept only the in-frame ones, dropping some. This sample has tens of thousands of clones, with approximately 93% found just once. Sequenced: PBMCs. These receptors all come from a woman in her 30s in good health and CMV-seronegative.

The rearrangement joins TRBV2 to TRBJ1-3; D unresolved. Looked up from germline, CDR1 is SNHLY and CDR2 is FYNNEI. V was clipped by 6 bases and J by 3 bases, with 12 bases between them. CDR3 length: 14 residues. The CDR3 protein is CASRMRAFGNTIYF. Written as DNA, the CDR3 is TGTGCCAGCAGGATGAGGGCCTTTGGAAACACCATATATTTT.

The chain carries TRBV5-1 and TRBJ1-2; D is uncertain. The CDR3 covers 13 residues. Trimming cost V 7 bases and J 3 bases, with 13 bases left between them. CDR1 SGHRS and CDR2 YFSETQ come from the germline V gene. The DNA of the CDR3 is TGCGCCAGCGCACCCCACAGTGACTATGGCTACACCTTC. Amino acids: CASAPHSDYGYTF.

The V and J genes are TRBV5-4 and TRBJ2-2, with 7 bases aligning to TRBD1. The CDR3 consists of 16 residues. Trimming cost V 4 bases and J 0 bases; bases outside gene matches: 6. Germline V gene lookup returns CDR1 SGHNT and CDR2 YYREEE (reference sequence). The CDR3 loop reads CASSARTGANTGELFF. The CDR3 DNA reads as TGTGCCAGCAGCGCCCGGACAGGAGCGAACACCGGGGAGCTGTTTTTT.

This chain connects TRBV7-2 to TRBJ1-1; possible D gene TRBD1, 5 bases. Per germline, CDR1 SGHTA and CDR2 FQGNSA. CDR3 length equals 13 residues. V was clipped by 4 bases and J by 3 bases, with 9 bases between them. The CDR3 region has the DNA TGTGCCAGCAGCTCAGGGTGGGACACTGAAGCTTTCTTT. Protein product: CASSSGWDTEAFF.